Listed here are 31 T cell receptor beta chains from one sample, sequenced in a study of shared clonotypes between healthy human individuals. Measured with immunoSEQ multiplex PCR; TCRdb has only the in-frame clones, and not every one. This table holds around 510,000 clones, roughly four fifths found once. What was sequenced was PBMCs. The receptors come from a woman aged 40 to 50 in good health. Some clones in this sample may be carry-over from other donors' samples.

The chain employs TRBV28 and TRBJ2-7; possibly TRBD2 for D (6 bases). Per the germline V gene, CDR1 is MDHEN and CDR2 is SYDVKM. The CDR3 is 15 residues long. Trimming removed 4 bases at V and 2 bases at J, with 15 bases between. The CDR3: CASSSPGRQTYEQYF. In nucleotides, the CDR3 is TGTGCCAGCAGTTCCCCAGGGAGGCAAACCTACGAGCAGTACTTC.

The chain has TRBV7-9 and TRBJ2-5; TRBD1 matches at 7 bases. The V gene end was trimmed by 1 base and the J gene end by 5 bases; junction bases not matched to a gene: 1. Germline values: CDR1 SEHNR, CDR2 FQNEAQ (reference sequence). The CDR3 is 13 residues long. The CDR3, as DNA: TGTGCCAGCAGCTTAGGACAGGGTGAGACCCAGTACTTC. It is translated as CASSLGQGETQYF.

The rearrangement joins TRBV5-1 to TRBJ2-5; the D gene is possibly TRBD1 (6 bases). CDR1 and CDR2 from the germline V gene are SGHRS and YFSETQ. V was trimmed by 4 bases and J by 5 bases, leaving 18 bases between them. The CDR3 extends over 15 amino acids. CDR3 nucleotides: TGCGCCAGCAGCCCCGGGGCAGGGGCTGGGGAGACCCAGTACTTC. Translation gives CASSPGAGAGETQYF.

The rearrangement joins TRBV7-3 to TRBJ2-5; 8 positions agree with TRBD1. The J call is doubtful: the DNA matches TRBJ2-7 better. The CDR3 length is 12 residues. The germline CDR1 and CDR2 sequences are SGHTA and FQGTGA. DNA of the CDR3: TGTGCCAGACAGGGGGAGGACTACGAGCAGTACTTC. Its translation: CARQGEDYEQYF.

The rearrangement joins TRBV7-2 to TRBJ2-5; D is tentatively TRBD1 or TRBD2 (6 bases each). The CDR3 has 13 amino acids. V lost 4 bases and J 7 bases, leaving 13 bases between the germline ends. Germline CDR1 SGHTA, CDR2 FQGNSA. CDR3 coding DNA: TGTGCCAGCAGCTCCGGGGGCCAGGGGACCCAGTACTTC. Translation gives CASSSGGQGTQYF.

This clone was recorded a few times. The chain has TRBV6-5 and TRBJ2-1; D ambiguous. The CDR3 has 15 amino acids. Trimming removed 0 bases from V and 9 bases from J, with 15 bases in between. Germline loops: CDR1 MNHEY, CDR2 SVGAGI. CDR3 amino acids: CASSYSGVLVSEQFF. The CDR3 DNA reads TGTGCCAGCAGTTACTCGGGCGTACTTGTCTCTGAGCAGTTCTTC.

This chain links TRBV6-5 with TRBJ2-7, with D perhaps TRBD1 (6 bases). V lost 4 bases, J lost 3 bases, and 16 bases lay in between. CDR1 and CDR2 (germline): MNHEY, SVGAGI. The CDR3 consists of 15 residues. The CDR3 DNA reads TGTGCCAGCAGTTTGAGGAACAGGGTCGACTACGAGCAGTACTTC. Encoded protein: CASSLRNRVDYEQYF.

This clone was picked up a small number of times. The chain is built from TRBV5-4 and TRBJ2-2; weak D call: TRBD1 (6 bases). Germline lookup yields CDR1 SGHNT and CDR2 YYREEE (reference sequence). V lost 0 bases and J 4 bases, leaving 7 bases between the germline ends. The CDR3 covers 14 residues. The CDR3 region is CASSLVQGTGELFF. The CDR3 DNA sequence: TGTGCCAGCAGCTTGGTACAGGGCACCGGGGAGCTGTTTTTT.

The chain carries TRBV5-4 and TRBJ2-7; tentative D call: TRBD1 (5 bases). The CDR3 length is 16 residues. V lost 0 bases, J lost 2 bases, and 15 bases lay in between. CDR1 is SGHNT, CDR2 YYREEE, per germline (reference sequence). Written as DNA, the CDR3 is TGTGCCAGCAGCTTGGACCCAGGGTCTATTCCCTACGAGCAGTACTTC. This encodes CASSLDPGSIPYEQYF. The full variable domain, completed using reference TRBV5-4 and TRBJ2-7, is ETGVTQSPTHLIKTRGQQVTLRCSSQSGHNTVSWYQQALGQGPQFIFQYYREEENGRGNFPPRFSGLQFPNYSSELNVNALELDDSALYLCASSLDPGSIPYEQYFGPGTRLTVT.

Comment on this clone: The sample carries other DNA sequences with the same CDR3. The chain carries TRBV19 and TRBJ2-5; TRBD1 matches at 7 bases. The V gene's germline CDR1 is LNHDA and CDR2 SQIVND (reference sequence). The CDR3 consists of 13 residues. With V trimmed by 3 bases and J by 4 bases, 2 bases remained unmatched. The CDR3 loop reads CASSIDRVETQYF. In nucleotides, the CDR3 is TGTGCCAGTAGTATTGACAGGGTAGAGACCCAGTACTTC.

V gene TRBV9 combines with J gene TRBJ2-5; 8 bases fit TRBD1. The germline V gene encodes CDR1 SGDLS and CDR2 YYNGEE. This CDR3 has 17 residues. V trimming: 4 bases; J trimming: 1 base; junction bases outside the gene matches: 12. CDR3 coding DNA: TGTGCCAGCAGCCCCAGGGCAGGGGGCAGAGTCCAAGAGACCCAGTACTTC. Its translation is CASSPRAGGRVQETQYF. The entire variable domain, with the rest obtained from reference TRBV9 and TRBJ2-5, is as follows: DSGVTQTPKHLITATGQRVTLRCSPRSGDLSVYWYQQSLDQGLQFLIQYYNGEERAKGNILERFSAQQFPDLHSELNLSSLELGDSALYFCASSPRAGGRVQETQYFGPGTRLLVL.

The CDR3 DNA is TGCAGCGTTGAAGGTCTTAGGGGACAAGAGACCCAGTACTTC. This codes for CSVEGLRGQETQYF. The V gene is TRBV29-1, the J gene TRBJ2-5; D is possibly TRBD1 (5 bases). Trimming took off 1 base at V and 2 bases at J, with 11 bases between the two ends. Germline values: CDR1 SQVTM, CDR2 ANQGSEA. The length of the CDR3 is 14 residues.

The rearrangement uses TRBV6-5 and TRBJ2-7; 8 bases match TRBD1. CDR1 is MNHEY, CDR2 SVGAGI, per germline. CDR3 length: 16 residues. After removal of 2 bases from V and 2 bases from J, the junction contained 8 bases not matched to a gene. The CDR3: CASSYGTGVGTYEQYF. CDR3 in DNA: TGTGCCAGCAGTTACGGGACAGGAGTCGGTACCTACGAGCAGTACTTC.

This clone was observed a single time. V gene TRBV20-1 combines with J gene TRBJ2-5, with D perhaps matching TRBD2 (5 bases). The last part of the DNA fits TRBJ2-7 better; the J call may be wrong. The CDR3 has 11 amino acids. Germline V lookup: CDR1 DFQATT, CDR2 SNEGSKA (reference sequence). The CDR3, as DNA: TGCAGTGCTCCCGGACTCTCCGAGCAGTACTTC. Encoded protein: CSAPGLSEQYF.

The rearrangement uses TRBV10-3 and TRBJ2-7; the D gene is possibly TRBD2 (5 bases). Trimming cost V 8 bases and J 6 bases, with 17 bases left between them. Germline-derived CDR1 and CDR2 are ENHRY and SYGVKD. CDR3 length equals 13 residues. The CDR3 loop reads CAIPECDGSEQYF. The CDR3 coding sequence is TGTGCCATCCCCGAGTGCGATGGGAGCGAGCAGTACTTC.

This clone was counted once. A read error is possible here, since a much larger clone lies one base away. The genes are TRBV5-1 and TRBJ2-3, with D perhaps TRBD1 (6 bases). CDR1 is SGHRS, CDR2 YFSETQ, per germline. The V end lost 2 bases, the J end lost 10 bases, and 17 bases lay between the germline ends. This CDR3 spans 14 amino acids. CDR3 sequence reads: CASSFNLQGDAQYF. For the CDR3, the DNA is TGCGCCAGCAGCTTTAATCTACAGGGTGATGCGCAGTATTTT.

The CDR3 protein is CASSRGRQPQHF. The CDR3 bases are TGTGCCAGCAGCAGAGGAAGACAGCCCCAGCATTTT. V and J are TRBV21-1 and TRBJ1-5. TRBV21-1 is assigned pseudogene status. The CDR3 sequence is 12 residues long.

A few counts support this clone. CDR3 DNA sequence: TGTGCCAGCAGCTTCTCTGCAGGGGCAAACACTGAAGCTTTCTTT. As protein: CASSFSAGANTEAFF. The chain has TRBV7-2 and TRBJ1-1; weak D call: TRBD1 (6 bases). Germline CDR1 is SGHTA and CDR2 is FQGNSA. CDR3 length: 15 residues. The V end was cut by 3 bases, the J end by 2 bases, with 13 bases between.

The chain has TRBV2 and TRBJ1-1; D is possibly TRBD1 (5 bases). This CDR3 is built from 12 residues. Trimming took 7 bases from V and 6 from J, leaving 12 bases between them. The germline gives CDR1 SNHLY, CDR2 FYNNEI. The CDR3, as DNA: TGTGCCAGCACGAAGGGGCCGTCTGAAGCTTTCTTT. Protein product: CASTKGPSEAFF.

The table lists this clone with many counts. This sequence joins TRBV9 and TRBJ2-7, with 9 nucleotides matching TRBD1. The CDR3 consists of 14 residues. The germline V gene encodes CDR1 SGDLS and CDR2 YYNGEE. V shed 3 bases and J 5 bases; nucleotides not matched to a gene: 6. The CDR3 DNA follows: TGTGCCAGCAGCGCGACAGGGGGTTGGAACGAGCAGTACTTC. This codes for CASSATGGWNEQYF.

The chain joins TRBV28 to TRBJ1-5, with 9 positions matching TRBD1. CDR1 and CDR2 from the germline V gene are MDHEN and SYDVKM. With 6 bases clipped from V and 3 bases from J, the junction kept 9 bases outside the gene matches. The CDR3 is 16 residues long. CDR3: CASSFGGQGTNQPQHF. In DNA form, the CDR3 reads TGTGCCAGCAGCTTTGGGGGACAGGGTACCAATCAGCCCCAGCATTTT.

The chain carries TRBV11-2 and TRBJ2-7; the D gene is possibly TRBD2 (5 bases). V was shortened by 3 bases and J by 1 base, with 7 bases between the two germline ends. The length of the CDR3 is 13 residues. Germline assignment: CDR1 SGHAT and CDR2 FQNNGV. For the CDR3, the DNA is TGTGCCAGCAGCTTCTCGGGATCCTACGAGCAGTACTTC. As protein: CASSFSGSYEQYF.

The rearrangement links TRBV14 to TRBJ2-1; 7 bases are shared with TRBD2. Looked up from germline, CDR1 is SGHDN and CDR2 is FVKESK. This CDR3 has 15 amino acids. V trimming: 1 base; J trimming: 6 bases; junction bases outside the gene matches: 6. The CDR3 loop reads CASSQVAAGFNEQFF. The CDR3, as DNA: TGTGCCAGCAGCCAAGTAGCAGCGGGGTTCAATGAGCAGTTCTTC.

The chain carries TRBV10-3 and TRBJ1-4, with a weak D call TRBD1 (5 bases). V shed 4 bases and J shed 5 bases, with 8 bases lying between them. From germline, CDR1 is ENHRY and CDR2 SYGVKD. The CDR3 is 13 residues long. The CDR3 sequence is CAISGGLNEKLFF. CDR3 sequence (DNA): TGTGCCATCAGTGGGGGACTAAATGAAAAACTGTTTTTT.

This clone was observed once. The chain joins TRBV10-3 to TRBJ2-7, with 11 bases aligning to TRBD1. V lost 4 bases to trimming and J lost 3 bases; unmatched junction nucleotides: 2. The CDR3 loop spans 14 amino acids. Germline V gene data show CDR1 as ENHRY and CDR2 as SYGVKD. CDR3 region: CAISGGQGVYEQYF. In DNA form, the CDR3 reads TGTGCCATCAGTGGGGGACAGGGGGTCTACGAGCAGTACTTC.

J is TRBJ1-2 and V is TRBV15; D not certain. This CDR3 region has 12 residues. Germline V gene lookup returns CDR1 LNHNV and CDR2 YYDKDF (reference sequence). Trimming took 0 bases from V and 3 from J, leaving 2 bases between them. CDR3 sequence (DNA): TGTGCCACCAGCAGAGATTACTATGGCTACACCTTC. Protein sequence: CATSRDYYGYTF.

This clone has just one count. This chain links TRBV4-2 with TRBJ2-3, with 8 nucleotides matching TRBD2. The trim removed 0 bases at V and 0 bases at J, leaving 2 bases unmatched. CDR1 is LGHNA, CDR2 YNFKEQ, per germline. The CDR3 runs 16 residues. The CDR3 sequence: CASSQEERGSTDTQYF. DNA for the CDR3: TGTGCCAGCAGCCAAGAGGAGCGGGGGAGCACAGATACGCAGTATTTT.

CDR3 in DNA: TGCGCCAGCAGCGAGGGAGGGGCCGGGGAGCTGTTTTTT. Translating it yields CASSEGGAGELFF. The chain combines TRBV5-1 with TRBJ2-2; 7 bases are shared with TRBD2. CDR1 is SGHRS, CDR2 YFSETQ, per germline. CDR3 length equals 13 residues. The V gene end was trimmed by 4 bases and the J gene end by 6 bases; junction bases not matched to a gene: 3.

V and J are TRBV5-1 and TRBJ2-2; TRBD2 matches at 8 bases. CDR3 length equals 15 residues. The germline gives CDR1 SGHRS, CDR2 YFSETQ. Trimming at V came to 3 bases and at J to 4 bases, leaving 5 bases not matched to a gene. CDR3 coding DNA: TGCGCCAGCAGCTCTGGGGGGACTAGCACCGGGGAGCTGTTTTTT. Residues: CASSSGGTSTGELFF.

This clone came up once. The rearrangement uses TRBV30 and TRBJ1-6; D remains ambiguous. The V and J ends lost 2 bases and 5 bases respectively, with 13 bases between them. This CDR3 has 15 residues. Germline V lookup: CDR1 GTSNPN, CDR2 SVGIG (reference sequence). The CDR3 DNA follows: TGTGCCTGGAGTAACCTCGGCGGGGATAATTCACCCCTCCACTTT. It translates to CAWSNLGGDNSPLHF.

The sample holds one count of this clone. In nucleotides, the CDR3 is TGTGCCAGCAGCCGGAGGGACCCGACTGTAGACGAGCAGTACTTC. Residues: CASSRRDPTVDEQYF. V usage is TRBV2 and J usage is TRBJ2-7, with D tentatively TRBD2 (6 bases). Germline V gene data show CDR1 as SNHLY and CDR2 as FYNNEI. The CDR3 consists of 15 residues. Trimming shortened V by 6 bases and J by 5 bases, and 20 bases separated the two germline ends.